This T cell receptor beta chain was documented in a study of cytomegalovirus exposure and HLA in healthy donors. Study findings and constraints: Reportedly, diagnosis of cytomegalovirus status by the classifier showed high specificity and sensitivity. It was around 160 TCR beta chains that were listed as cytomegalovirus-associated.

Profiling relied on immunoSEQ multiplex PCR, and the TCRdb table lists in-frame clones only, not all of them. Seen here are a few hundred thousand clones, more than 80% observed once, and the top ten hold roughly 0.83%. Regarding this clone: The target antigen is unknown.

J was trimmed by 9 bases and V by 9 bases; bases with no gene match: 8. Germline lookup yields CDR1 ENHRY and CDR2 SYGVKD. The CDR3 contains 13 residues. The rearrangement joins TRBV10-3 to TRBJ2-1; the match to TRBD1 covers 10 bases. This receptor was identified in a woman aged 18-35 years in good health and CMV-seronegative. Material for sequencing was PBMCs. Written as DNA, the CDR3 is TGTGCCATGGGTGGGGACAGGGGCCTTGAGCAGTTCTTC. Translation gives CAMGGDRGLEQFF.